The clone carrying this T cell receptor (beta chain) has only a few counts. The record originates from a study of identical twins. Unique molecular identifiers were present on cDNA, and template switching added a universal primer site. One entry per CDR3 protein, called by TCRdb with MiXCR from the 5' RACE reads. Of some 560,000 distinct CDR3 sequences listed, 9.6% are singletons. CDR1 is SEHNR and CDR2 is FQNEAQ in the germline V gene (reference sequence). This CDR3 contains 14 residues. Trimming stripped 0 bases from V and 6 bases from J, with 12 bases between. These data were also reused for a study on yellow fever vaccine responses in identical twins.

This TCR was sampled from a woman between 18 and 29 years old in good health. J is TRBJ2-7 and V is TRBV7-9; no reliable D call. The specimen was PBMCs. CDR3 in DNA: TGTGCCAGCAGCTTAGCCCACCGGACCGGCGAGCAGTACTTC. Protein: CASSLAHRTGEQYF. The full variable domain, in which reference TRBV7-9 and TRBJ2-7 provide the parts outside the CDR3, is DTGVSQNPRHKITKRGQNVTFRCDPISEHNRLYWYRQTLGQGPEFLTYFQNEAQLEKSRLLSDRFSAERPKGSFSTLEIQRTEQGDSAMYLCASSLAHRTGEQYFGPGTRLTVT.